The clone carrying this T cell receptor (beta chain) was seen many times. Antigen specificity is unknown. Compared with germline, one end of the junction differs, possibly owing to a read error. TCRdb re-called clones via MiXCR from the PCR reads. This sample has just over 20,000 clones, with 10% to 15% found just once. Before thyroid surgery, none of the patients had received any treatment. The data were taken from a study of metastatic and nonmetastatic thyroid tumors. Turning to the study itself: The comparison covered peripheral blood and tumor or nodule tissue in malignant and benign thyroid patients.

Study-level points and caveats: TCR beta diversity was reportedly significantly higher in malignant thyroid tumors than benign nodules, in blood and tumor.

CDR3 length: 17 amino acids. The germline CDR1 and CDR2 sequences are SGHAT and FQNNGV. The TCR comes from a female donor with papillary thyroid cancer or a benign thyroid nodule (not recorded which). Some clones in this sample may be carry-over from other donors' samples. The rearrangement joins TRBV11-2 to TRBJ1-6; D perhaps matches TRBD1 (5 bases). The sample comprised blood. CDR3 in amino acids: CASSLELIRAYNSPLHF. CDR3 sequence (DNA): TGTGCCAGCAGCCTAGAACTCATCAGGGCCTATAATTCACCCCTCCACTTT. The full variable domain, rest sourced from reference TRBV11-2 and TRBJ1-6, is EAGVAQSPRYKIIEKRQSVAFWCNPISGHATLYWYQQILGQGPKLLIQFQNNGVVDDSQLPKDRFSAERLKGVDSTLKIQPAKLEDSAVYLCASSLELIRAYNSPLHFGNGTRLTVT.